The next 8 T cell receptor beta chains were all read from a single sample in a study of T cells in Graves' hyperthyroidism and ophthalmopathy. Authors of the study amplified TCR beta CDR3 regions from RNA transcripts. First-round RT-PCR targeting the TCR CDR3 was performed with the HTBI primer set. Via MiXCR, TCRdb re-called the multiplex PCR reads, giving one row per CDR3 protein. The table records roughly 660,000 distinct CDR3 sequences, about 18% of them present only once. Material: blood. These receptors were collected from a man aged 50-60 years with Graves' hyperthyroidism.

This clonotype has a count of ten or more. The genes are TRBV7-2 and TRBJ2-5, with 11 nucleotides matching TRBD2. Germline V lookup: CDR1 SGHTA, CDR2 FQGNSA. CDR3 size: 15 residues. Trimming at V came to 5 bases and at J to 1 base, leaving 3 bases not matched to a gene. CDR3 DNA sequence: TGTGCCAGCAGCATACTAGCGGGAGTCCAAGAGACCCAGTACTTC. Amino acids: CASSILAGVQETQYF.

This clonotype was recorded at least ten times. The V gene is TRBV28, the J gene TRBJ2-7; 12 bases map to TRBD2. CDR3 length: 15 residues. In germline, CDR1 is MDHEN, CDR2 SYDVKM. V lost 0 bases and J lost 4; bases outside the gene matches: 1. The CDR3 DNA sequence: TGTGCCAGCAGTTTATGGACTAGCGGGAGTTACGAGCAGTACTTC. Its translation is CASSLWTSGSYEQYF.

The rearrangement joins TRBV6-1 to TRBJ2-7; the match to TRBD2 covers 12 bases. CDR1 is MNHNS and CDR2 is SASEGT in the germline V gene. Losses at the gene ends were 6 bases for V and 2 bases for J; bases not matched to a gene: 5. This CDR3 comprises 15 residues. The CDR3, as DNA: TGTGCCAGCAGGGTACTAGCGGGAGGAACCTACGAGCAGTACTTC. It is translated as CASRVLAGGTYEQYF.

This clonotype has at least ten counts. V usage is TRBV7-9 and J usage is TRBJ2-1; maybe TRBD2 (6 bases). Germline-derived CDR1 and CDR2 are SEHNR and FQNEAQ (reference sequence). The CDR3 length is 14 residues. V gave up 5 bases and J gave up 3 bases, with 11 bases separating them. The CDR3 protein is CASSTRRDYNEQFF. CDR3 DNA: TGTGCCAGCAGCACCCGGAGGGACTACAATGAGCAGTTCTTC.

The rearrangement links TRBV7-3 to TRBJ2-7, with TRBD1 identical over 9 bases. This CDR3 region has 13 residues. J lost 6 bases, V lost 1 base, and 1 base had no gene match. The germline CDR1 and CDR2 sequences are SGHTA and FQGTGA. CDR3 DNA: TGTGCCAGCAGCTTAAGGACAGGGGCCGAGCAGTACTTC. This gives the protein CASSLRTGAEQYF.

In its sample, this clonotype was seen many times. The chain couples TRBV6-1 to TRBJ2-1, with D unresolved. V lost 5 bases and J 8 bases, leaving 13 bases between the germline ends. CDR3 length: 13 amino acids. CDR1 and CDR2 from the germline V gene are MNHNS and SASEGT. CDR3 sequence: CASSSTFWDEQFF. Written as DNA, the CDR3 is TGTGCCAGCAGTTCCACCTTTTGGGATGAGCAGTTCTTC.

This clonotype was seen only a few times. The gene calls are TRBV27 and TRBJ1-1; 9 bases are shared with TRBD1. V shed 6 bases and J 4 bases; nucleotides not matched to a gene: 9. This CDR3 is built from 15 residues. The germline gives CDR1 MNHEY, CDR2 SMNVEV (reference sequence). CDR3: CASREPQGAATEAFF. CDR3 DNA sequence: TGTGCCAGCAGAGAGCCACAGGGGGCCGCCACTGAAGCTTTCTTT.

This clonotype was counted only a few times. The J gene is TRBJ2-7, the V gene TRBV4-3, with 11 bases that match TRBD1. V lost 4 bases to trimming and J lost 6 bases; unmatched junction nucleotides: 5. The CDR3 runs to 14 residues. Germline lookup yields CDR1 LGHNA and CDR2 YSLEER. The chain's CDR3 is CASSLDRGPVEQYF. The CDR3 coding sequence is TGCGCCAGCAGCCTGGACAGGGGGCCGGTCGAGCAGTACTTC.